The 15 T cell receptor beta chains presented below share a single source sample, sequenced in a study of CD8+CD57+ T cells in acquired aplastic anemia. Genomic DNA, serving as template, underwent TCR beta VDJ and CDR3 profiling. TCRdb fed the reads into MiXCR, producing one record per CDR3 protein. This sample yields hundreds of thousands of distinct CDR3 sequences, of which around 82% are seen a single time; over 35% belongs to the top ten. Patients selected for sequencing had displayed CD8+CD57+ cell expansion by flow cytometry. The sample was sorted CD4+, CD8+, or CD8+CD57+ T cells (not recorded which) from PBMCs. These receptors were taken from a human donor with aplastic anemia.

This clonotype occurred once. The CDR3 DNA reads TGTGCCAGCAGCGTAGGAGTGGGCTATTCCTACAAGGTCCTGACTTTC. This sequence encodes CASSVGVGYSYKVLTF. The V gene is TRBV9, the J gene TRBJ2-6; D remains unclear. The germline V and J ends were trimmed by 0 bases and 13 bases, with 20 bases remaining between them. The CDR3 is made up of 16 amino acids. Germline assignment: CDR1 SGDLS and CDR2 YYNGEE.

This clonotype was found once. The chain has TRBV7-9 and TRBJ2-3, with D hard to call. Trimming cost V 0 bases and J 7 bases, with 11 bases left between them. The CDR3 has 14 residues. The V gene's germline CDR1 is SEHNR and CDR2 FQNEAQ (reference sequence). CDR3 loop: CASSLARGPHTQYF. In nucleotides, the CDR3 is TGTGCCAGCAGCTTAGCACGAGGTCCCCATACGCAGTATTTT.

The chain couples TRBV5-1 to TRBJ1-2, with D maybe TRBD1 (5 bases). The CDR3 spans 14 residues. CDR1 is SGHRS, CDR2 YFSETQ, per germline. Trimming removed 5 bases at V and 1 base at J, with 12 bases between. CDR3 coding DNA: TGCGCCAGCAGTTTAAATAGGGGTAACTATGGCTACACCTTC. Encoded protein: CASSLNRGNYGYTF.

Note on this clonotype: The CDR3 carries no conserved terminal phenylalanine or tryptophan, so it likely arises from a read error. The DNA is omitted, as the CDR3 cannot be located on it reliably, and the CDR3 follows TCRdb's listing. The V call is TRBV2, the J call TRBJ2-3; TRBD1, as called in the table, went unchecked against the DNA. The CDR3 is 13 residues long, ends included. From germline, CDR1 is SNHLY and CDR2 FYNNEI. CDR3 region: CASGGGGGATTYS.

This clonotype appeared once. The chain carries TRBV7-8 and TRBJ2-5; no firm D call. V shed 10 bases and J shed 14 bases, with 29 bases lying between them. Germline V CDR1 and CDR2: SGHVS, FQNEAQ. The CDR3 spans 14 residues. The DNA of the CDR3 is TGTGCCACCAGAAGAGACACCGAGCAAGAGACACACTACTTC. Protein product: CATRRDTEQETHYF.

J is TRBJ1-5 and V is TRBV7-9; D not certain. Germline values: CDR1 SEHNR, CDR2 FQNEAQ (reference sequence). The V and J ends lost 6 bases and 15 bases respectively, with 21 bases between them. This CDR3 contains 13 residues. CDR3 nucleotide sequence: TGTGCCAGCAGTTTTACGAGAGGTCGGCGCAGGCATTTT. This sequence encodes CASSFTRGRRRHF.

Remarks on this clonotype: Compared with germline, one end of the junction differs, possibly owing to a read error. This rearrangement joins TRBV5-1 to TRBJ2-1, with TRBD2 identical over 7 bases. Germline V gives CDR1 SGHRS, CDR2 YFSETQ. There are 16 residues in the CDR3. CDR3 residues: CASSFYSSGASDEQFF. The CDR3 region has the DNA TGTGCCAGCAGCTTTTACAGCAGCGGGGCGAGCGATGAGCAGTTCTTC.

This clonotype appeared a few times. DNA for the CDR3: TGTGCCAGCAGCTTAGATCTGACAGGGGGAAATTCACCCCTCCACTTT. It yields the protein CASSLDLTGGNSPLHF. The rearrangement uses TRBV11-3 and TRBJ1-6, with 9 positions matching TRBD1. The trim removed 0 bases at V and 7 bases at J, leaving 4 bases unmatched. CDR1 and CDR2 from the germline V gene are SGHNT and YENEEA. The CDR3 loop spans 16 amino acids.

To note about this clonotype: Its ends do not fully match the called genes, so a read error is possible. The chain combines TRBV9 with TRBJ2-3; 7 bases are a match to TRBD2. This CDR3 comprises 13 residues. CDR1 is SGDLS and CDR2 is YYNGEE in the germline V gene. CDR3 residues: CASGSGGTGTKYF. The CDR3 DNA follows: TGTGCCAGCGGGTCCGGGGGGACCGGTACGAAGTATTTT.

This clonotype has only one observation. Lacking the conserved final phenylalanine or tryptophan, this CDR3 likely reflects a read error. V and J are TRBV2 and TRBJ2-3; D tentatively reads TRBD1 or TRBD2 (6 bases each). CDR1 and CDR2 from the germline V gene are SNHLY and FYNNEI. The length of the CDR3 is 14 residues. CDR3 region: CASSLGGIHDKQYC. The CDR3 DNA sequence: TGTGCCAGCAGCTTAGGGGGGATCCACGATAAGCAGTATTGT.

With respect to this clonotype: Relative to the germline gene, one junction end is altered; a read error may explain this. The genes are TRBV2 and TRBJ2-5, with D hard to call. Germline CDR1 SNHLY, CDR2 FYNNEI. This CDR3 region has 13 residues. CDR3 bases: TGTGCCAGCAGTGTTCCCTACCAAGCGACCCAGTACTTC. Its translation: CASSVPYQATQYF.

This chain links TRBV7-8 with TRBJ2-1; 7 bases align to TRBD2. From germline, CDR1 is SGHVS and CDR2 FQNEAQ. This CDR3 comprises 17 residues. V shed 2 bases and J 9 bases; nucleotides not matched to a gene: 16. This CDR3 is CASSLPGGGGTWGEQFF. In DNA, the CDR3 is TGTGCCAGCAGCTTACCGGGAGGCGGCGGGACGTGGGGTGAGCAGTTCTTC. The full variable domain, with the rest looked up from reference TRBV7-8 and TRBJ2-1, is GAGVSQSPRYKVAKRGQDVALRCDPISGHVSLFWYQQALGQGPEFLTYFQNEAQLDKSGLPSDRFFAERPEGSVSTLKIQRTQQEDSAVYLCASSLPGGGGTWGEQFFGPGTRLTVL.

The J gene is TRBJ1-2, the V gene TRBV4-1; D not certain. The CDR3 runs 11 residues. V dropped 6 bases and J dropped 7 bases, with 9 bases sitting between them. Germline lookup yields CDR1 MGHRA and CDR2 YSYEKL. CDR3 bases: TGCGCCAGCAGGGATGCAGGTGGCTACACCTTC. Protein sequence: CASRDAGGYTF.

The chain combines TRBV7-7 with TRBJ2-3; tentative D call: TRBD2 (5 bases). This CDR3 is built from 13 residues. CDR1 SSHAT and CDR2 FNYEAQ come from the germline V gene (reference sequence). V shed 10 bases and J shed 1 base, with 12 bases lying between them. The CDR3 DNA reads TGTGCCATCCTGGACGGGGGCACAGATACGCAGTATTTT. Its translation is CAILDGGTDTQYF.

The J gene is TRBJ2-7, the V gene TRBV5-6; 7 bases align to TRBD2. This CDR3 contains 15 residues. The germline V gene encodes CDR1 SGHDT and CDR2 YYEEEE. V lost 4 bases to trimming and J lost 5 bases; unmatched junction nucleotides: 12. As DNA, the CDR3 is TGTGCCAGCAGCGTAGAGGGAGGGCGGTCTAACGAGCAGTACTTC. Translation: CASSVEGGRSNEQYF.